What follows are 5 T cell receptor beta chains derived from one specimen sequenced in a study of shared clonotypes between healthy human individuals. Only in-frame clones appear in the TCRdb table, and some are missing; sequencing was by immunoSEQ multiplex PCR. The sample holds 650,000 to 800,000 clones, approximately 77% seen once. The sequencing sample was made of memory CD4+ T cells sorted from blood. The subset was: CD45RA-negative fraction. These receptors were obtained from a woman aged 25 to 39 in good health.

The genes are TRBV28 and TRBJ1-5; 9 positions match TRBD1. With V trimmed by 1 base and J by 4 bases, 8 bases remained unmatched. This CDR3 comprises 17 residues. The germline CDR1 and CDR2 sequences are MDHEN and SYDVKM. CDR3 DNA: TGTGCCAGCAGTTTATCTCCGGGACAGGGAGCAAATCAGCCCCAGCATTTT. Its translation: CASSLSPGQGANQPQHF.

The chain carries TRBV5-6 and TRBJ2-3; D is uncertain. The germline CDR1 and CDR2 sequences are SGHDT and YYEEEE. CDR3 length: 15 amino acids. The V end was cut by 2 bases, the J end by 0 bases, with 10 bases between. CDR3 amino acids: CASSFRRVSTDTQYF. DNA for the CDR3: TGTGCCAGCAGCTTTAGACGGGTTAGCACAGATACGCAGTATTTT.

This chain connects TRBV18 to TRBJ2-1; TRBD2 agrees at 11 bases. Germline loops: CDR1 KGHSH, CDR2 LQKENI. V was clipped by 1 base and J by 15 bases; unmatched bases: 17. CDR3 size: 17 residues. The CDR3 sequence is CASSPLGLAGSNGPGFF. In DNA, the CDR3 is TGTGCCAGCTCACCACTCGGACTAGCGGGTAGCAACGGGCCCGGGTTCTTC.

J is TRBJ2-3 and V is TRBV5-8, with a weak D call TRBD1 (6 bases). Per the germline V gene, CDR1 is SGHTS and CDR2 is YDEGEE. With 0 bases removed from V and 2 bases from J, the gap between germline ends came to 10 bases. The CDR3 sequence is 15 residues long. The CDR3 here is CASSLAGQTTDTQYF. CDR3 sequence (DNA): TGTGCCAGCAGCTTGGCCGGACAGACCACAGATACGCAGTATTTT. The entire variable domain, with the rest obtained from reference TRBV5-8 and TRBJ2-3, is as follows: EAGVTQSPTHLIKTRGQQATLRCSPISGHTSVYWYQQALGLGLQFLLWYDEGEERNRGNFPPRFSGRQFPNYSSELNVNALELEDSALYLCASSLAGQTTDTQYFGPGTRLTVL.

The rearrangement joins TRBV5-4 to TRBJ1-5, with D perhaps matching TRBD1 (5 bases). CDR1 and CDR2 from the germline V gene are SGHNT and YYREEE (reference sequence). The CDR3 loop spans 15 amino acids. Trimming shortened V by 2 bases and J by 2 bases, and 11 bases separated the two germline ends. The CDR3 region is CASSFGGRGNQPQHF. CDR3 nucleotides: TGTGCCAGCAGCTTTGGGGGTCGGGGCAATCAGCCCCAGCATTTT.